The TCR beta chain under discussion was sequenced for a study of siplizumab effects on memory and regulatory T cells. The CDR3 extends over 14 amino acids. Study-level results: Apparently key alloresponse contributors, naive T cells also seemed more diverse than memory cells. Proliferating CD4+ or CD8+ clones, roughly 75-97% of them, lacked an assignable naive or memory phenotype.

About this clone itself: The antigen is unknown.

Sequenced by immunoSEQ multiplex PCR; TCRdb stores in-frame clones only, minus some. This repertoire shows approximately 75,000 clones, 93% found once; its top ten account for over 4%. This chain links TRBV7-5 with TRBJ2-5. TRBV7-5 is a documented pseudogene. Source material: CD8+ T cells sorted from blood. The TCR was taken from a human donor in good health. The CDR3 reads CVRSLAPHQETQYF. CDR3 DNA: TGTGTCAGAAGCTTAGCGCCCCATCAAGAGACCCAGTACTTC.